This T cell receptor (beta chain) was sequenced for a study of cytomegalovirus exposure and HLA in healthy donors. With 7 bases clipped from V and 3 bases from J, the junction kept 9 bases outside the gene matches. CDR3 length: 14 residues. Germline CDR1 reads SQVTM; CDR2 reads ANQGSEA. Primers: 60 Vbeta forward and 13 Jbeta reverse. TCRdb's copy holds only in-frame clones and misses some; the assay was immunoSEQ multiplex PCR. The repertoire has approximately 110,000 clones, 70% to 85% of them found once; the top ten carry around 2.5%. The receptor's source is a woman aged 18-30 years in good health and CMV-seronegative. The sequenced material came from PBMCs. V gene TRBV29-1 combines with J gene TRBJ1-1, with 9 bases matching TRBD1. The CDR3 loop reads CSGLQGAADTEAFF. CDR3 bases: TGCAGCGGGCTACAGGGGGCGGCCGACACTGAAGCTTTCTTT.